In its sample, the clone carrying this TCR beta chain was seen a few times. Its antigen is not identified. The entry originates in a study of cytomegalovirus exposure and HLA in healthy donors. Study overall: An early data release held tens of millions of unique TCRs from HLA-typed donors.

Germline V gene sequence: CDR1 SEHNR, CDR2 FQNEAQ (reference sequence). The CDR3 has 15 residues. Germline trimming cut 5 bases from V and 4 bases from J; bases unmatched to any gene: 8. Study observations and caveats: Cytomegalovirus-associated status was assigned to 150 to 200 TCR beta chains. Follow-up analysis later connected one missense variant in DCLRE1C with trimming of TCR beta V- and J-genes. Sequencing depth roughly uniform across donors was assumed in presence/absence analyses.

The PCR used 60 Vbeta and 13 Jbeta primers. The protocol was immunoSEQ multiplex PCR, while the TCRdb copy is restricted to in-frame clones and leaves out a portion. The sample has roughly 86,000 clones; about three quarters are singletons. The chain couples TRBV7-9 to TRBJ1-1; TRBD1 matches 9 bases. Sample: PBMCs. The TCR originated in a man aged 50-60 years in good health and CMV-seropositive. CDR3 sequence reads: CASSPGTGSGTEAFF. The CDR3 DNA follows: TGTGCCAGCAGCCCTGGGACAGGGTCGGGCACTGAAGCTTTCTTT.